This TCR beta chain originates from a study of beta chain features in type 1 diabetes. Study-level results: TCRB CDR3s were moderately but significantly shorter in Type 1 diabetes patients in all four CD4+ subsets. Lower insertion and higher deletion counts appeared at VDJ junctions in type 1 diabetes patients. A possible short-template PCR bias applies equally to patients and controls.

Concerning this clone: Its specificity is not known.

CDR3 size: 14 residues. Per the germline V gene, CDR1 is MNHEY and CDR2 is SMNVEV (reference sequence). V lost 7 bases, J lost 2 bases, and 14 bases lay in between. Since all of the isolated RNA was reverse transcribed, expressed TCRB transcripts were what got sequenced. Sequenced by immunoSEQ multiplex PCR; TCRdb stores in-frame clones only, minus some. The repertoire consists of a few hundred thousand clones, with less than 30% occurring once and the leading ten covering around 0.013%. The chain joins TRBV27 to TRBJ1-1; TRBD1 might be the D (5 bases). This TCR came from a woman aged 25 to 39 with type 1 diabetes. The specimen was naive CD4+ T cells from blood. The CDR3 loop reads CASTPLGGNTEAFF. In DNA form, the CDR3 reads TGTGCCAGCACTCCCTTGGGGGGAAACACTGAAGCTTTCTTT.